This T cell receptor (beta chain) was recorded in a study of cytomegalovirus exposure and HLA in healthy donors. Whole-study findings and limits: In a later analysis, TCR association rates varied by HLA locus: DRB1 most, HLA-C fewest. A highly shared variant cluster was judged a likely technical artifact. Confirmation was obtained in vitro that a few CMV-associated chains are specific for CMV antigens.

The PCR used 60 Vbeta and 13 Jbeta primers. Original processing methods: There were 80 million to 95 million unique TCR beta chains by a later count, and approximately 10 million of them were shared. Produced via immunoSEQ multiplex PCR; TCRdb's table is partial and in-frame only. The V and J calls and the clone size are those of that table, but D and trimming were determined from the DNA. Here the sample spans some 190,000 clones, around three quarters being singletons. This clone was observed a handful of times. Antigen specificity is unknown. There are 15 residues in the CDR3. J lost 6 bases, V lost 5 bases, and 8 bases had no gene match. CDR1 is SGHTA and CDR2 is FQGNSA in the germline V gene.

Sequencing was carried out using PBMCs. This receptor was taken from a woman in her twenties or thirties in good health and CMV-seropositive. The rearrangement uses TRBV7-2 and TRBJ1-4; 8 bases are a match to TRBD1. CDR3 sequence (DNA): TGTGCCAGCAGCCTGCCGGGACAGGCCTATGAAAAACTGTTTTTT. Translated, it gives CASSLPGQAYEKLFF.